The 21 T cell receptor beta chains reported below all come from one sample, sequenced in a study of glioma-infiltrating T cells after dendritic cell vaccination. Described time point: after dendritic cell vaccination, including at tumor progression/relapse. Assay: immunoSEQ multiplex PCR; the TCRdb copy retains only in-frame clones and omits some. The sample consists of fewer than 85,000 clones, about nine tenths of them appearing once. The starting material was blood, obtained after dendritic cell vaccination. The receptors were gathered from a human donor with glioblastoma.

This chain connects TRBV18 to TRBJ1-1; D is unresolved. V was cut by 0 bases and J by 4 bases, with 12 bases left in between. The CDR3 has 15 residues. Germline CDR1 reads KGHSH; CDR2 reads LQKENI. The CDR3 spells CASSPPQALGTEAFF. DNA of the CDR3: TGTGCCAGCTCACCACCCCAGGCTCTCGGCACTGAAGCTTTCTTT.

The V and J genes are TRBV5-1 and TRBJ1-4; the D is unclear. The CDR3 is 13 residues long. CDR1 and CDR2 (germline): SGHRS, YFSETQ. V lost 8 bases and J 5 bases, leaving 13 bases between the germline ends. The CDR3 sequence is CASCRDSNEKLFF. CDR3 nucleotides: TGCGCCAGTTGCAGAGACTCGAATGAAAAACTGTTTTTT.

The V and J genes are TRBV25-1 and TRBJ2-7; TRBD2 might be the D (5 bases). The V end lost 1 base, the J end lost 1 base, and 14 bases lay between the germline ends. The CDR3 is 16 amino acids. Germline V gene data show CDR1 as MGHDK and CDR2 as SYGVNS. CDR3 protein: CASSEWIGLGSYEQYF. DNA for the CDR3: TGTGCCAGCAGTGAATGGATTGGACTCGGATCCTACGAGCAGTACTTC.

This clone was counted between two and nine times. The V and J genes are TRBV10-1 and TRBJ2-7, with TRBD1 matching over 7 bases. The length of the CDR3 is 12 residues. Germline V gene data show CDR1 as WNHNN and CDR2 as SYGVQD (reference sequence). J lost 8 bases, V lost 6 bases, and 7 bases had no gene match. The CDR3 bases are TGCGCCAGCAGGGGGGACAGTGCCCAGCAGTACTTC. This encodes CASRGDSAQQYF.

This chain connects TRBV6-5 to TRBJ1-2, with D perhaps matching TRBD1 (5 bases). Germline V gene lookup returns CDR1 MNHEY and CDR2 SVGAGI. Deletions cut 5 bases from V and 8 bases from J, with 12 bases between. The CDR3 runs to 12 residues. The CDR3 DNA sequence: TGTGCCAGCAGTCCAGGGCCTCGGGGCTACACCTTC. Encoded protein: CASSPGPRGYTF.

This chain links TRBV6-5 with TRBJ1-1, with D possibly TRBD1 on 5 matching bases. The germline V gene encodes CDR1 MNHEY and CDR2 SVGAGI. CDR3 length: 13 residues. The V end was cut by 5 bases, the J end by 2 bases, with 9 bases between. This CDR3 reads CASSEGANTEAFF. The CDR3, as DNA: TGTGCCAGCAGTGAAGGGGCTAACACTGAAGCTTTCTTT.

The chain recombines TRBV7-9 with TRBJ1-4; TRBD1 aligns across 9 bases. Per the germline V gene, CDR1 is SEHNR and CDR2 is FQNEAQ (reference sequence). With V trimmed by 10 bases and J by 8 bases, 14 bases remained unmatched. The CDR3 consists of 15 residues. CDR3 coding DNA: TGTGCCACCTCCGGGGGACAGGGAGAAGGCGAAAAACTGTTTTTT. Protein: CATSGGQGEGEKLFF.

This chain uses TRBV2 with TRBJ1-1, with a tentative D call TRBD1 (5 bases). The length of the CDR3 is 12 residues. The V gene lost 10 bases and the J gene lost 1 base, with 10 bases spanning the gap. Germline CDR1 reads SNHLY; CDR2 reads FYNNEI. Written as DNA, the CDR3 is TGTGCCACGCAGGGATGGAACACTGAAGCTTTCTTT. Encoded protein: CATQGWNTEAFF.

This clone was seen more than once but under ten times. The chain uses TRBV10-1 and TRBJ1-2, with TRBD1 as a possible D gene (5 bases). This CDR3 has 12 residues. The germline V gene has CDR1 WNHNN and CDR2 SYGVQD (reference sequence). Deletions cut 6 bases from V and 4 bases from J, with 9 bases between. The CDR3 nucleotides read TGCGCCAGCAGCTCCGACAGCTATGGCTACACCTTC. Protein product: CASSSDSYGYTF.

The genes are TRBV28 and TRBJ2-2; TRBD2 aligns across 10 bases. Germline assignment: CDR1 MDHEN and CDR2 SYDVKM. This CDR3 region has 13 residues. With 4 bases clipped from V and 13 bases from J, the junction kept 6 bases outside the gene matches. For the CDR3, the DNA is TGTGCCAGCAGTTCCTGGGCTAGCGGGAGGCTGTTTTTT. Residues: CASSSWASGRLFF.

The chain uses TRBV6-1 and TRBJ1-2, with D unresolved. Germline assignment: CDR1 MNHNS and CDR2 SASEGT. The CDR3 consists of 10 residues. V was shortened by 0 bases and J by 13 bases, with 6 bases between the two germline ends. The CDR3 spells CASSEAYPTF. CDR3 nucleotides: TGTGCCAGCAGTGAAGCGTATCCCACCTTC.

The chain employs TRBV18 and TRBJ2-1, with 12 bases identical to TRBD2. Germline CDR1 and CDR2: KGHSH and LQKENI. The CDR3 length is 15 residues. Trimming at V came to 5 bases and at J to 5 bases, leaving 4 bases not matched to a gene. CDR3 amino acids: CASSTGLAGNNEQFF. CDR3 bases: TGTGCCAGCTCAACCGGACTAGCGGGGAACAATGAGCAGTTCTTC.

This chain connects TRBV4-3 to TRBJ1-1; D is uncertain. The CDR3 runs 13 residues. The germline V gene encodes CDR1 LGHNA and CDR2 YSLEER. V lost 3 bases and J 3 bases, leaving 8 bases between the germline ends. The CDR3 region has the DNA TGCGCCAGCAGCCAGTTCAGCGACACTGAAGCTTTCTTT. Translated: CASSQFSDTEAFF.

The rearrangement joins TRBV27 to TRBJ2-6; D gene ambiguous. This CDR3 has 13 residues. Trimming left V 10 bases short and J 4 bases short, with 11 bases between. Germline V gene sequence: CDR1 MNHEY, CDR2 SMNVEV (reference sequence). CDR3 loop: CATRVPGANVLTF. CDR3 bases: TGTGCCACCCGAGTGCCCGGGGCCAACGTCCTGACTTTC. Using reference TRBV27 and TRBJ2-6 for the parts outside the CDR3, the full variable domain is EAQVTQNPRYLITVTGKKLTVTCSQNMNHEYMSWYRQDPGLGLRQIYYSMNVEVTDKGDVPEGYKVSRKEKRNFPLILESPSPNQTSLYFCATRVPGANVLTFGAGSRLTVL.

The chain employs TRBV30 and TRBJ2-5, with 13 bases matching TRBD2. CDR1 is GTSNPN and CDR2 is SVGIG in the germline V gene (reference sequence). This CDR3 is 17 amino acids long. V lost 0 bases and J lost 4; bases outside the gene matches: 8. The CDR3 spells CAWSVRVTSGRLETQYF. The CDR3 DNA is TGTGCCTGGAGTGTACGGGTGACTAGCGGGAGGTTAGAGACCCAGTACTTC.

The gene calls are TRBV9 and TRBJ1-3, with 11 bases matching TRBD1. Germline-derived CDR1 and CDR2 are SGDLS and YYNGEE. Trimming at V came to 4 bases and at J to 2 bases, leaving 11 bases not matched to a gene. The CDR3 loop spans 18 amino acids. CDR3 nucleotide sequence: TGTGCCAGCAGCCCGGGGGGGACAGGGGGTTTCGCTGGAAACACCATATATTTT. Its protein product is CASSPGGTGGFAGNTIYF.

The V gene is TRBV5-6, the J gene TRBJ1-2; 7 positions agree with TRBD1. Germline CDR1 is SGHDT and CDR2 is YYEEEE. J lost 5 bases, V lost 4 bases, and 8 bases had no gene match. There are 14 residues in the CDR3. For the CDR3, the DNA is TGTGCCAGCAGCGAGTATGACAGGGCTTATGGCTACACCTTC. Amino acids: CASSEYDRAYGYTF.

The genes are TRBV19 and TRBJ2-5, with TRBD2 matching 8 bases. The V gene end was trimmed by 7 bases and the J gene end by 5 bases; junction bases not matched to a gene: 9. CDR3 length: 14 amino acids. Germline loops: CDR1 LNHDA, CDR2 SQIVND (reference sequence). The CDR3: CASKDGGAGETQYF. As DNA, the CDR3 is TGTGCCAGTAAGGACGGGGGGGCGGGGGAGACCCAGTACTTC. The whole variable domain, remainder taken from reference TRBV19 and TRBJ2-5, is DGGITQSPKYLFRKEGQNVTLSCEQNLNHDAMYWYRQDPGQGLRLIYYSQIVNDFQKGDIAEGYSVSREKKESFPLTVTSAQKNPTAFYLCASKDGGAGETQYFGPGTRLLVL.

J is TRBJ2-3 and V is TRBV11-2; 8 nucleotides match TRBD2. The germline CDR1 and CDR2 sequences are SGHAT and FQNNGV. The V gene end was trimmed by 4 bases and the J gene end by 5 bases; junction bases not matched to a gene: 8. The CDR3 has 15 amino acids. This CDR3 is CASSSTAGALDTQYF. The DNA of the CDR3 is TGTGCCAGCAGCTCAACAGCGGGAGCTCTAGATACGCAGTATTTT.

The rearrangement joins TRBV18 to TRBJ1-5, with a weak D call TRBD1 (6 bases). Trimming took off 0 bases at V and 1 base at J, with 16 bases between the two ends. The CDR3 is 18 amino acids. The germline V gene encodes CDR1 KGHSH and CDR2 LQKENI. CDR3 nucleotide sequence: TGTGCCAGCTCACCACCTCGGTCGGGGGGCATCAGCAATCAGCCCCAGCATTTT. Translated, it gives CASSPPRSGGISNQPQHF.

The chain is built from TRBV9 and TRBJ2-1; 7 bases agree with TRBD2. This CDR3 is built from 14 residues. CDR1 and CDR2 from the germline V gene are SGDLS and YYNGEE. Germline trimming cut 3 bases from V and 7 bases from J; bases unmatched to any gene: 7. The CDR3 nucleotides read TGTGCCAGCAGCGGGGGGGGACTTGTGAATGAGCAGTTCTTC. It specifies CASSGGGLVNEQFF. Complete variable domain (other parts from reference TRBV9 and TRBJ2-1): DSGVTQTPKHLITATGQRVTLRCSPRSGDLSVYWYQQSLDQGLQFLIQYYNGEERAKGNILERFSAQQFPDLHSELNLSSLELGDSALYFCASSGGGLVNEQFFGPGTRLTVL.